These T cell receptor beta chains were read from a single sample in a study of T cell repertoires in cytomegalovirus infection. These receptors' targets are unknown. TCRdb reanalysed the reads using MiXCR and keeps one entry per CDR3 protein. The sample contains fewer than 850,000 distinct CDR3 sequences, just under 30% of which appear only once. The sequencing here drew on cultured CD8+ T cells from PBMCs, taken from culture after CMV antigen stimulation. The receptors derive from a human donor in good health (CMV status not recorded). Some clones in this sample may be carry-over from other donors' samples. CDR3s include the opening cysteine and the closing phenylalanine or tryptophan. D genes are given only for firm matches. Not every row has a clone size; where given, it reads once, few, many or a size class.

clone_size	d_call	j_call	v_call	cdr3_nt	cdr3_aa
few	TRBD2	TRBJ2-1	TRBV9	TGTGCCAGCAGCGTAGCAATAGCGGGGGACCATGAGCAGTTCTTC	CASSVAIAGDHEQFF
.	TRBD1	TRBJ1-5	TRBV7-2	TGTGCCAGCAGCTGGGGGGGGGGGGACAGTTTCAATCAGCCCCAGCATTTT	CASSWGGGDSFNQPQHF
.	.	TRBJ1-1	TRBV25-1	TGTGCCAGCAGTGAATGGGACGGGCCGACCCAGACTGAAGCTTTCTTT	CASSEWDGPTQTEAFF
.	.	TRBJ2-3	TRBV5-5	TGTGCCAGCCTACATGGCCCGGCAACAGATACGCAGTATTTT	CASLHGPATDTQYF
few	.	TRBJ2-2	TRBV4-2	TGTGCCACCAAGGGACACCTGAACACCGGGGAGCTGTTTTTT	CATKGHLNTGELFF
.	TRBD2	TRBJ2-1	TRBV6-8	TGTGCCAGCAGTGGAGTCCCGGGACTAGCGACCTACAATGAGCAGTTCTTC	CASSGVPGLATYNEQFF
few	TRBD1	TRBJ1-2	TRBV7-9	TGTGCCAGCAGCTTTCTGGCAGGGGGAAACTATGGCTACACCTTC	CASSFLAGGNYGYTF
.	TRBD1	TRBJ1-6	TRBV28	TGTGCCAGCAGTTTACCTGGACAGGTCACTATTAATTCACCCCTCCACTTT	CASSLPGQVTINSPLHF
.	.	TRBJ2-3	TRBV27	TGTGCCAGCAGTTTACTACGCTTTACTCGCACAGATACGCAGTATTTT	CASSLLRFTRTDTQYF
.	.	TRBJ2-4	TRBV6-5	TGTGCCAGCAGTCCCGGACTCCTTAACATTCAGTACTTC	CASSPGLLNIQYF
.	TRBD2	TRBJ2-3	TRBV29-1	TGCAGCGTTGGACCGGGGGGGGCACAAGATACGCAGTATTTT	CSVGPGGAQDTQYF
many	TRBD2	TRBJ2-1	TRBV7-2	TGTGCCAGCAGCATCCTACTAGCGGGGGGGCGAGGTGAGCAGTTCTTC	CASSILLAGGRGEQFF
few	TRBD1	TRBJ2-4	TRBV7-2	TGTGCCAGCAGCCCGGACAGGATCGGTCCAGTGGGAGCCAAAAACATTCAGTACTTC	CASSPDRIGPVGAKNIQYF
many	.	TRBJ2-5	TRBV7-8	TGTGCCAGCACCAACGCAGAGACCCAGTACTTC	CASTNAETQYF
.	TRBD1	TRBJ2-3	TRBV2	TGTGCCAGCAGCCGGACAGGGATTGGCACAGATACGCAGTATTTT	CASSRTGIGTDTQYF
.	TRBD2	TRBJ2-1	TRBV7-9	TGTGCCAGCAGCGGACTAGCTTTCCCCTACAATGAGCAGTTCTTC	CASSGLAFPYNEQFF
many	.	TRBJ2-7	TRBV7-2	TGTGCCAGCAGCTTAACGCTGTTGAGGAGCTCCTACGAGCAGTACTTC	CASSLTLLRSSYEQYF
.	.	TRBJ2-1	TRBV7-9	TGTGCCAGCTTTTCGACAGCCTGCAATGAGCAGTTCTTC	CASFSTACNEQFF
many	.	TRBJ1-3	TRBV3-1	TGTGCCAGCAGCCTCGGACGATACTCGAACACCATATATTTT	CASSLGRYSNTIYF
.	.	TRBJ1-2	TRBV20-1	TGCAGTGCTAGAGATCGACAGAACTATGGCTACACCTTC	CSARDRQNYGYTF
.	TRBD2	TRBJ2-3	TRBV4-3	TGCGCCAGCAGCCATGGGACTAGCGGGGGACGAGATACGCAGTATTTT	CASSHGTSGGRDTQYF
many	.	TRBJ2-1	TRBV7-6	TGTGCCAGCTCCGCGACAGGTCGGAATGAGCAGTTCTTC	CASSATGRNEQFF
few	TRBD1	TRBJ2-7	TRBV6-1	TGTGCCAGCAGTGAAGCGTTGGGACAGGCCTTTTACTACGAGCAGTACTTC	CASSEALGQAFYYEQYF
.	.	TRBJ1-1	TRBV20-1	TGCAGTGCTAGAGATCGGGCCGCTGAAGCTTTCTTT	CSARDRAAEAFF
.	.	TRBJ2-3	TRBV10-3	TGTGCCATCAGTGAGACGGGGCTAGAGGGCACAGATACGCAGTATTTT	CAISETGLEGTDTQYF
.	.	TRBJ2-7	TRBV19	TGTGCCACCACTGAGGCTTTAGGGTACGAGCAGTACTTC	CATTEALGYEQYF
.	.	TRBJ1-1	TRBV27	TGTGCCAGCAGTTCCGACAGCGGTTGGGGGAACACTGAAGCTTTCTTT	CASSSDSGWGNTEAFF
.	TRBD1	TRBJ1-2	TRBV7-9	TGTGCCAGCAAAGGGGAGGGGGCGAACTATGGCTACACCTTC	CASKGEGANYGYTF
.	.	TRBJ2-4	TRBV7-6	TGTGCCAGCAGCTTTGGGGTGAGAGAAAACATTCAGTACTTC	CASSFGVRENIQYF
.	TRBD1	TRBJ1-2	TRBV9	TGTGCCAGCAGCGGGCAGGACAGGGGGGAACGTGTCGGCTATGGCTACACCTTC	CASSGQDRGERVGYGYTF
.	.	TRBJ1-2	TRBV19	TGTGCCAGTAGTATAGGCGAATTTGCTCTCCTACCTTATGGCTACACCTTC	CASSIGEFALLPYGYTF
.	.	TRBJ2-1	TRBV20-1	TGCAGTGCTAGAAGCAGCAACTACAATGAGCAGTTCTTC	CSARSSNYNEQFF
many	.	TRBJ2-3	TRBV25-1	TGTGCCAGCACTCGGGCCTCGTTCCCGCCAGATACGCAGTATTTT	CASTRASFPPDTQYF
many	.	TRBJ2-5	TRBV7-9	TGTGCCAGCAGCGCCCTGGACCAAGAGACCCAGTACTTC	CASSALDQETQYF
few	TRBD2	TRBJ2-1	TRBV27	TGTGCCAGCAGTTTACCCCCTCGGGGGGGATCCTACAATGAGCAGTTCTTC	CASSLPPRGGSYNEQFF
.	.	TRBJ2-5	TRBV7-9	TGTGCCAGCAGCTTAGTCCCCGGGGAGGAGACCCAGTACTTC	CASSLVPGEETQYF
few	.	TRBJ2-1	TRBV7-6	TGTGCCAGCAGCCAAATGACGAGTGGTCCCTACAATGAGCAGTTCTTC	CASSQMTSGPYNEQFF
many	.	TRBJ1-2	TRBV12-3/TRBV12-4	TGTGCCAGCAGTTTAGGAGGACCTTCCTATGGCTACACCTTC	CASSLGGPSYGYTF
.	.	TRBJ2-1	TRBV6-6	TGTGCCAGCAGCGTTTCGGCTGAGCAGTTCTTC	CASSVSAEQFF
.	TRBD1	TRBJ2-2	TRBV7-8	TGTGCCAGCACCCCCTCAAGGAAGGGGGCCTTCACCGGGGAGCTGTTTTTT	CASTPSRKGAFTGELFF
few	.	TRBJ1-2	TRBV10-3	TGTGCCATCATGGCAGGGCAGGTTAAGGGCTACACCTTC	CAIMAGQVKGYTF
many	.	TRBJ2-3	TRBV27	TGTGCCAGCAGCTTATTTGGGCCCACAGATACGCAGTATTTT	CASSLFGPTDTQYF
few	TRBD1	TRBJ1-2	TRBV27	TGTGCCAGCACCCGGACAGGGAGGTACTATGGCTACACCTTC	CASTRTGRYYGYTF
.	TRBD2	TRBJ2-1	TRBV19	TGTGCCAGTACCCAAAGAAGACTAGCGGGCCACAATGAGCAGTTCTTC	CASTQRRLAGHNEQFF
.	.	TRBJ2-6	TRBV5-4	TGTGCCAGCAGAACCTCCGGGTCTATCTCTGGGGCCAACGTCCTGACTTTC	CASRTSGSISGANVLTF
.	.	TRBJ1-2	TRBV29-1	TGCAGCGACATGGAGGGCCTTGGCTACACCTTC	CSDMEGLGYTF
.	TRBD2	TRBJ2-2	TRBV6-1	TGTGCCAGCAACGAACGGACTAGCGGGAGCACCGGGGAGCTGTTTTTT	CASNERTSGSTGELFF
.	TRBD2	TRBJ2-3	TRBV5-4	TGTGCCAGCAGCTTGGACCCAGCGGGGGCAGATACGCAGTATTTT	CASSLDPAGADTQYF
few	.	TRBJ1-6	TRBV7-2	TGTGCCAGCAGCTTCAGGGAGGGTAATTCACCCCTCCACTTT	CASSFREGNSPLHF
few	.	TRBJ2-3	TRBV11-2	TGTGCCAGCAGCCCCTGGGGGAGACGGATCAATTTGGATACGCAGTATTTT	CASSPWGRRINLDTQYF
few	.	TRBJ2-5	TRBV7-9	TGTGCCAGCAGCTTAGGTCCAGGGTATCGGGAGACCCAGTACTTC	CASSLGPGYRETQYF